This T cell receptor (beta chain) is from a study of blood T cells in healthy people across ages (dated by TCRdb to the mid-2010s). In the study overall: Template switching captured roughly one uniquely barcoded TCR beta cDNA molecule per two T cells in model experiments. Using deep sequencing normalized with unique cDNA molecular identifiers, the study measured how TCR beta repertoire diversity changes with age. The donors were split into four age groups: young (average about 15 years), middle-aged (roughly 42), aged (approximately 59) and long-lived (82). To avoid experimental bias, donors of different ages were distributed randomly across sequencing lanes. The study analyzed two additional independent replicas of 1 million unique cDNA reads from the same blood draw for two donors, one aged 18 to 30 and one aged 80 or older. What the research found in general, with its limitations: There was a strong correlation between observed TCR beta diversity and the percentage of naive T cells measured by flow cytometry. Compared with the aged group, more naive CD4+ T cells, fewer expanded clones and increased TCR diversity were shown by the long-lived group, suggesting age selection. As age increased, observed TCR beta diversity per million T cells dropped in a roughly linear way, and a significant reduction was already evident by age 40. Since profiling was done on bulk unsorted PBMCs, naive and antigen-experienced compartments could not be conclusively compared. Estimates of total diversity from one million sequenced T cells were regarded as lower bounds and underestimates. Because the CMV infection status of the donors was unknown, age-related changes in expanded clonotypes may potentially have been confounded.

Receptor libraries were prepared by 5' RACE. These reads were obtained on an Illumina HiSeq 2500. The second PCR ran for about 6 to 11 cycles and used a J-beta primer mix along with a sample-barcoded 5' primer. A unique molecular identifier was introduced onto each TCR beta cDNA molecule by a template-switch 5' adaptor carrying 12 random nucleotides. Each sample yielded at least 2.5 million CDR3-containing paired-end reads. First-strand cDNA was synthesized from all RNA with the Mint cDNA synthesis kit, primed by a TRBC-specific oligonucleotide. All cDNA was treated with uracil-DNA glycosylase and then went through a first 18-cycle PCR with the universal primers M1SS and BC2_uni_R. The study's processing was this. For normalization, 1 million high-quality reads, each with a distinct molecular identifier, were randomly selected from each sample. Reads with shared molecular identifiers were discarded instead of being binned into consensus sequences. MiTCR, with a Q25 quality threshold and the strictest error-elimination algorithm, was used for CDR3 identification, clonotype clustering and error correction. A nonparametric unseen species model using Euler transformation provided a lower-bound estimate of total TCR beta diversity. The public reads were reanalyzed by TCRdb: fastp trimming at Q25, MiXCR alignment, in-frame beta chains only. Rows matching on CDR3 protein sequence are summarized as one entry with the most common DNA and genes. The authors' filters were not applied to this entry. This sample is represented by 1,500,000 or so distinct CDR3 sequences; around 40% of them were singletons. The ten largest account for about 4% of the sample.

Comment on this clonotype: This clone's antigen is unknown. Base-call qualities are not available, and no considerably larger clone is one nucleotide away.

Donors were 35 to 40 systemically healthy Caucasian individuals from Russia aged roughly 6 to 90 years. Each donor gave about 9.7 milliliters of peripheral blood, drawn into EDTA-treated Vacutainer tubes. PBMCs were isolated by Ficoll-Paque density-gradient centrifugation, with at least 6 million obtained per sample. Total RNA, at least 5 micrograms per sample, was extracted from PBMCs with Trizol reagent. For every donor, an aliquot of PBMCs went through flow cytometry to measure the percentages of naive CD45RAhigh/CD27high T cells. Trimming costs V 3 bases and J 2 bases, and their ends lie 18 bases apart. The CDR3 runs 16 residues from the cysteine to the phenylalanine. The read is trimmed to its CDR3 DNA, 48 bases read in frame from base 1. According to the germline V gene, CDR1 reads SGDLS and CDR2 reads YYNGEE.

This receptor was taken from a woman aged 18 to 35 in good health. The V and J genes are TRBV9 and TRBJ2-7; TRBD1 might be the D gene, on 6 matching bases. The source material was blood. For the CDR3, the sequence is CASSANPGTNTYEQYF. The bases are TGTGCCAGCAGCGCCAACCCCGGGACAAACACCTACGAGCAGTACTTC.